This entry features one T cell receptor beta chain sequence. Its antigen has not been determined. Base quality data are lacking; no much larger clone is found one base away. This sample stems from a study of blood T cell repertoires in COVID-19 (dated by TCRdb to the early 2020s). A note on the overall study: Samples from collaborators originated in the United States, Italy and Spain and spanned both the acute and convalescent phases of COVID-19. The material from the prospective study consisted of cDNA or gDNA derived from T cells, B-cell-depleted T cells, or PBMCs. Deeply sampled blood TCRbeta repertoires from subjects exposed to, actively infected with, or recovered from COVID-19 were included in the dataset. The repertoires were released in a freely available public database intended as a resource for research on the immune response to SARS-CoV-2. Samples were obtained from the ongoing ImmuneRACE study (first 160 participants) and from over 1,000 subjects provided by 6 global collaborators. A de-identified subject ID, COVID-19 status, age in years and sex were almost always included in the sample metadata. HLA class I and class II types, where available, came from metadata supplied by the sample provider rather than from assay-based typing.

The CDR1 and CDR2 encoded by the germline V gene are SGHNT and YENEEA. Taken from cysteine to phenylalanine, the CDR3 has 17 residues. The sequence is cut down to CDR3 DNA, 51 bases in frame from base 1. Trimming removed 1 base from V and 4 bases from J, leaving 18 bases between the germline ends. One collaborating source in Seattle enrolled patients during active infection and followed them longitudinally through the course of disease. The collaborating institutions used their own protocols to collect whole blood in K2EDTA tubes. For TCRbeta analysis, collaborators shipped samples in one of three forms: frozen whole blood, isolated PBMCs, or DNA extracted from either of those sample types. The immunoSEQ Assay, a bias-controlled multiplex PCR, was used to amplify TCRbeta CDR3 regions from genomic DNA. The study's own analysis went as follows. Nucleated cell counts per sample were estimated from amplification of reference gene primers within the assay. Sequence reads were collapsed and filtered to measure the absolute abundance of every unique TCRbeta CDR3 rearrangement. For each sample, productive Simpson clonality was calculated as the square root of Simpson's diversity index over productive rearrangements. TCRdb provides this immuneACCESS table in a form limited to in-frame rearrangements. Some clones are lacking; in checked studies, under half of them reflect an unresolved V gene, and why the rest are absent is not known. V and J calls and clone size are given by that table; D and trimming were obtained from the DNA. The sample yields about 230,000 clones; around 84% were counted once. In total, the top ten clones hold 11% of the sample.

Results the study describes overall, beyond this receptor: How much clinical and demographic metadata was included differed by source and by participant, and the metadata was provided uncurated.

The material sequenced was peripheral blood. The receptor comes from a man aged 50 to 59 with COVID-19, enrolled during active disease. Here the chain combines TRBV11-3 and TRBJ2-3; the best D guess is TRBD2, with 6 bases matching. The CDR3 sequence is CASSLGVGGGPADTQYF. In nucleotide form, the sequence is TGTGCCAGCAGCTTAGGGGTGGGAGGAGGGCCAGCAGATACGCAGTATTTT.